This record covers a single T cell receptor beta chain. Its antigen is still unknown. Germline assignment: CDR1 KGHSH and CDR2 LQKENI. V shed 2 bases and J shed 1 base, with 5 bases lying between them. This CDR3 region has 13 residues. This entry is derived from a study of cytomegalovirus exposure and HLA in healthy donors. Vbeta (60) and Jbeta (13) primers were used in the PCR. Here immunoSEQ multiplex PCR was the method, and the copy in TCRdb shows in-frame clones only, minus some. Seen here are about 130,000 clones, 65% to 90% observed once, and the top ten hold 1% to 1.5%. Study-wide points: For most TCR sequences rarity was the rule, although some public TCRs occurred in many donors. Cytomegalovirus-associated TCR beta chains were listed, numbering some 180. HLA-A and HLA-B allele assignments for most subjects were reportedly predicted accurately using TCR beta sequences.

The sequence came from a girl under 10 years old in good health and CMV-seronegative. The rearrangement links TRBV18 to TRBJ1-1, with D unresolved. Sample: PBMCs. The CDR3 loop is CASSPTENTEAFF. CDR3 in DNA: TGTGCCAGCTCACCAACAGAGAACACTGAAGCTTTCTTT.